A selection of T cell receptor beta chains follows, all from one sample in a study of metastatic and nonmetastatic thyroid tumors. TCRdb used MiXCR to call clones anew from the PCR reads. This sample has 25,000 to 35,000 clones; 15% to 20% occur once, and the top ten carry approximately 4%. Sequencing was carried out using blood. The receptors derive from a female donor with papillary thyroid cancer or a benign thyroid nodule (not recorded which). Some clones in this sample may be carry-over from other donors' samples. Each CDR3 is given with its conserved first and last residue. Fields, in order: clone size, J gene, D gene, V gene, CDR3 DNA, CDR3 protein. The D gene is left open where the match is weak. Size values are once, few and many counts, or a class for expanded clones, and some rows have none.

size: many; J: TRBJ2-7; D: NA; V: TRBV28; DNA: TGTGCCAGCAGTCCCAGCCTTAACTACGAGCAGTACTTC; CDR3: CASSPSLNYEQYF
size: few; J: TRBJ2-7; D: NA; V: TRBV28; DNA: TGTGCCAGCAGTTTAGGCCCCTTGGCGACTAGTTTTGTCTACGAGCAGTACTTC; CDR3: CASSLGPLATSFVYEQYF
size: NA; J: TRBJ2-1; D: NA; V: TRBV7-9; DNA: TGTGCCAGCAGCTTAAGTTGGAGTGAGCAGTTCTTC; CDR3: CASSLSWSEQFF
size: many; J: TRBJ2-1; D: NA; V: TRBV5-4; DNA: TGTGCCAGCAGCTTTCGACTAGTCTCCTACAATGAGCAGTTCTTC; CDR3: CASSFRLVSYNEQFF
size: many; J: TRBJ1-1; D: NA; V: TRBV24-1; DNA: TGTGCCACCAGTGGCAGGGATACTGAAGCTTTCTTT; CDR3: CATSGRDTEAFF
size: few; J: TRBJ2-2; D: NA; V: TRBV27; DNA: TGTGCCAGCAGTCTGCGGGGACTCCAAAACACCGGGGAGCTGTTTTTT; CDR3: CASSLRGLQNTGELFF
size: few; J: TRBJ2-6; D: NA; V: TRBV28; DNA: TGTGCCAGCATGAGGGAAGGTGGTGCCAACGTCCTGACCTTC; CDR3: CASMREGGANVLTF
size: many; J: TRBJ1-3; D: TRBD1; V: TRBV18; DNA: TGTGCCAGCTCGGGGACAGGGGCCTTCTCTGGAAACACCATATATTTT; CDR3: CASSGTGAFSGNTIYF
size: many; J: TRBJ1-2; D: NA; V: TRBV5-8; DNA: TGTGCCAGCAGCCCCCATCCCCTTACAGGGAAGGATGGCTACACCTTC; CDR3: CASSPHPLTGKDGYTF
size: many; J: TRBJ2-5; D: TRBD1; V: TRBV2; DNA: TGTGCCAGCAGTGAACAGGGACAGGGGTTCTTAGAGACCCAGTACTTC; CDR3: CASSEQGQGFLETQYF
size: NA; J: TRBJ2-2; D: NA; V: TRBV6-7; DNA: TGTGCCAGCAGTTATTCTACAACAAGGGGTAGGGTACACGGGGAGCTGTTTTTT; CDR3: CASSYSTTRGRVHGELFF
size: many; J: TRBJ1-1; D: NA; V: TRBV12-3/TRBV12-4; DNA: TGTGCCAGCAGTACTCCCGGGGGGACCACTGAAGCTTTCTTT; CDR3: CASSTPGGTTEAFF
size: few; J: TRBJ2-3; D: NA; V: TRBV28; DNA: TGTGCCAGCACGGGGTGGTCGGGAGGCACAGATACGCAGTATTTT; CDR3: CASTGWSGGTDTQYF
size: many; J: TRBJ1-1; D: NA; V: TRBV7-8; DNA: TGTGCCAGCAGCTTAGCAGTCCTAGGGGCTGAAGCTTTCTTT; CDR3: CASSLAVLGAEAFF
size: many; J: TRBJ2-1; D: TRBD2; V: TRBV6-1; DNA: TGTGCCAGCAGTAAAACTAGCGGGAGGGCGGATGAGCAGTTCTTC; CDR3: CASSKTSGRADEQFF
size: many; J: TRBJ2-7; D: TRBD1; V: TRBV28; DNA: TGTGCCAGCAGTCAAGACAGGGAAGGTTACGAGCAGTACTTC; CDR3: CASSQDREGYEQYF
size: medium-sized; J: TRBJ2-5; D: TRBD1; V: TRBV24-1; DNA: TGTGCCACCAGTGATCCGACAGGGGCGGTGGAAGAGACCCAGTACTTC; CDR3: CATSDPTGAVEETQYF
size: NA; J: TRBJ2-3; D: NA; V: TRBV4-1; DNA: TGCGCCAGCAGCCCCAGAAAGGGCACAGATACGCAGTATTTT; CDR3: CASSPRKGTDTQYF